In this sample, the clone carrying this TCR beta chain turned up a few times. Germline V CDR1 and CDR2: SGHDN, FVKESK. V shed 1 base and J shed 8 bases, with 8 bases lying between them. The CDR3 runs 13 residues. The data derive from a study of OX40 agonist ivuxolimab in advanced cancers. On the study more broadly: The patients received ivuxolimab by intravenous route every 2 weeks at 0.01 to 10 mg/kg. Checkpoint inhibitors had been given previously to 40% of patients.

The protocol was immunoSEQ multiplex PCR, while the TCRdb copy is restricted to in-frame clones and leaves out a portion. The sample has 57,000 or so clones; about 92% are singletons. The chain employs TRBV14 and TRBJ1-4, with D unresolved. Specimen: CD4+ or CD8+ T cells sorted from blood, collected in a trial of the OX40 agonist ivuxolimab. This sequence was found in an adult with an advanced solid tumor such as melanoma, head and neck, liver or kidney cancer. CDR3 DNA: TGTGCCAGCAGCCAAGGCCTAGGAGAAAAACTGTTTTTT. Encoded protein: CASSQGLGEKLFF.